Sequencing of this T cell receptor (beta chain) was carried out in a study of graft-versus-host responses after intestinal transplantation. This clone was detected a few times. Only in-frame clones appear in the TCRdb table, and some are missing; sequencing was by immunoSEQ multiplex PCR. The sample carries approximately 11,000 clones, approximately 31% recorded once. The CDR3 is 16 residues long. V dropped 6 bases and J dropped 2 bases, with 19 bases sitting between them. Looked up from germline, CDR1 is MNHEY and CDR2 is SMNVEV (reference sequence). The V and J genes are TRBV27 and TRBJ2-5; tentatively, D is TRBD2 (6 bases). This material consisted of alloreactive CD4+ T cells from a mixed lymphocyte reaction culture, taken before transplantation. Subset here: CFSE-low proliferating T cells sorted from approximately 6-day pre-transplant mixed lymphocyte reaction (GvH or HvG direction). The sequence was collected from a human patient who was an organ donor for intestinal transplantation. Here the CDR3 DNA reads TGTGCCAGCAGGACTCTCTTGCGGGGCATACAAGAGACCCAGTACTTC. It translates to CASRTLLRGIQETQYF.